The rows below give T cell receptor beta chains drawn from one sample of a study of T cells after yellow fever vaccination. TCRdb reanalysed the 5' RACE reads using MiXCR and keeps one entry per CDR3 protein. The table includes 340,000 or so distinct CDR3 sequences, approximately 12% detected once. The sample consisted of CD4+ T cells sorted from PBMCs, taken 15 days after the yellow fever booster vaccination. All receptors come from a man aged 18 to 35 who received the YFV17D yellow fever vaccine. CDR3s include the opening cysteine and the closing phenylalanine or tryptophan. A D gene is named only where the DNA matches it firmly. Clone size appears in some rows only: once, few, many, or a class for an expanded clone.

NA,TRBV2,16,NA,CASSADSLRVTDTQYF
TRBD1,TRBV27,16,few,CASSLFRTGGGSPLHF
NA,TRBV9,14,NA,CASSRGVLDEKLFF
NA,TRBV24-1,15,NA,CATSDPWTGEEGYTF
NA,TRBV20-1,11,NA,CSAPRVGGYTF
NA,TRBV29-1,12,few,CSVDNGSSEQFF
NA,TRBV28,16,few,CASSFPAGRANTEAFF
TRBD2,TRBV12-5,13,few,CASGSSGKNEQFF
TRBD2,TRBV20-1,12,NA,CSPREGLNTQYF
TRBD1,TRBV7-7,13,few,CASRGTEDNEQFF
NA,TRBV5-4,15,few,CASSLMTSSYNEQFF
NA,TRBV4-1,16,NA,CASSQGSGTLNYGYTF
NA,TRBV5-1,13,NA,CASSEGLEETQYF
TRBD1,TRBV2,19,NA,CASSAGQGLLVLAKNIQYF
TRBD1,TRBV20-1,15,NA,CSARDWQGAYNEQFF
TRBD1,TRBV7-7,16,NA,CASSLEGTGDTGELFF
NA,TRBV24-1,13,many,CATSEHRNTEAFF
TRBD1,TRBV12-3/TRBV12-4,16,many,CASSPPRQGTGDTQYF
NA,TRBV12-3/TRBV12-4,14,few,CASSTEVGGEKLFF
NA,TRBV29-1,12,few,CSVGQAYNEQFF
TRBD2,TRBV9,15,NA,CASSVVERGEDTQYF
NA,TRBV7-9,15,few,CASSIFGGLGSPLHF
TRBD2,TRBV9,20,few,CASSVDLRVGGLLNTGELFF
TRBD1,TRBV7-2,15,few,CASSSQAGTGNIQYF
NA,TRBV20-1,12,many,CSARVGGDTQYF
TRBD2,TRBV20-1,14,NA,CSATSGGYQETQYF
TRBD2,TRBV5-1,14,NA,CASSAGLVGDTQYF
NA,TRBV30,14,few,CAWTLGAASYEQYF
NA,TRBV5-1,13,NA,CASEPGSTDTQYF
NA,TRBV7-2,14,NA,CASSQQGGGETQYF
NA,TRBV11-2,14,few,CASSLVVGTGELFF
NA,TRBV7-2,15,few,CASSLYTATNEKLFF
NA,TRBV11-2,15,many,CASSLDPGSPDTQYF
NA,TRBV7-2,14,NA,CASSPGTVNQPQHF